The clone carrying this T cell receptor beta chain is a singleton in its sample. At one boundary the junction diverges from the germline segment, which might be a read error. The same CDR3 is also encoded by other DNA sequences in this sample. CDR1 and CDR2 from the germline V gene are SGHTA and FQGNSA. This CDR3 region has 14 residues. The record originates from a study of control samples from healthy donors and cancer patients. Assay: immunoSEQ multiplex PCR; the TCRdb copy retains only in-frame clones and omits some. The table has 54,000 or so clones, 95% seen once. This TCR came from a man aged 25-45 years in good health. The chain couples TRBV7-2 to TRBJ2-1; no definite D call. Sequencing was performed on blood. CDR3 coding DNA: TGTGCCAGCAGCTCTGGACGCCGTCCGAATGAACAGTTCTTC. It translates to CASSSGRRPNEQFF. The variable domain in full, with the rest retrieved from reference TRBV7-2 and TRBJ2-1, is GAGVSQSPSNKVTEKGKDVELRCDPISGHTALYWYRQSLGQGLEFLIYFQGNSAPDKSGLPSDRFSAERTGGSVSTLTIQRTQQEDSAVYLCASSSGRRPNEQFFGPGTRLTVL.